This T cell receptor (beta chain) was identified during a study of tissue T cells after allogeneic stem cell transplantation. Survey-depth TCRbeta CDR3 sequencing reported V/J genes and productive frequencies. The table came from immunoSEQ multiplex PCR; TCRdb's copy has only in-frame clones and leaves some out. The data hold about 43,000 clones, with around 90% observed a single time. V shed 6 bases and J shed 6 bases, with 15 bases lying between them. The germline V gene has CDR1 SQVTM and CDR2 ANQGSEA. The CDR3 loop spans 12 amino acids. This clone occurred once. The receptor comes from a woman aged 35 to 75 who later had graft-versus-host disease after an allogeneic stem cell transplant. This chain links TRBV29-1 with TRBJ2-7; D may correspond to TRBD1 or TRBD2 (5 bases each). The material sequenced was blood, taken before transplantation. The CDR3, as DNA: TGCAGCGTACGGGACCTACAGATCGAGCAGTACTTC. Translated, it gives CSVRDLQIEQYF.